Listed here are 21 T cell receptor beta chains from one sample, sequenced in a study of blood T cells in healthy people across ages. The second PCR ran roughly 6 to 12 cycles with a sample-barcoded 5' primer and J-beta primers. MiXCR, applied by TCRdb to the 5' RACE reads, yields one record per CDR3 protein. Of hundreds of thousands of distinct CDR3 sequences listed, 44% were seen once; the top ten hold about a fifth. Source material: blood. These receptors were obtained from a man between 60 and 75 years old in good health.

This chain joins TRBV12-3 or TRBV12-4 and TRBJ1-6; the match to TRBD1 covers 9 bases. The CDR3 consists of 15 residues. After removal of 3 bases from V and 9 bases from J, the junction contained 6 bases not matched to a gene. The CDR3 bases are TGTGCCAGCAGTTTGGGGACAGGGCTTGGTTCACCCCTCCACTTT. Its translation is CASSLGTGLGSPLHF.

J is TRBJ2-7 and V is TRBV10-3; the D gene is possibly TRBD1 (6 bases). The J call may be faulty, since TRBJ2-5 better matches the DNA end. Germline CDR1 is ENHRY and CDR2 is SYGVKD. The CDR3 runs to 14 residues. CDR3 region: CAISGGQLHETQYF. DNA for the CDR3: TGTGCCATCAGTGGGGGACAACTACACGAGACCCAGTACTTC.

This clonotype was seen only a few times. The chain recombines TRBV7-2 with TRBJ2-2; no clear D. The CDR3 has 17 residues. Trimming shortened V by 1 base and J by 2 bases, and 14 bases separated the two germline ends. CDR1 and CDR2 (germline): SGHTA, FQGNSA. CDR3 sequence: CASSLGVAAANTGELFF. CDR3 sequence (DNA): TGTGCCAGCAGCTTAGGCGTTGCGGCGGCAAACACCGGGGAGCTGTTTTTT.

The CDR3 bases are TGCAGTGCTAGCCCAGGGCTTGAGACCCAGTACTTC. Translated, it gives CSASPGLETQYF. The rearrangement uses TRBV20-1 and TRBJ2-5, with D possibly matching TRBD1 (5 bases). Trimming cost V 3 bases and J 5 bases, with 10 bases left between them. Germline CDR1 is DFQATT and CDR2 is SNEGSKA (reference sequence). This CDR3 is built from 12 residues.

About this clonotype: The CDR3 ends on some other residue instead of the conserved phenylalanine or tryptophan, so this is likely a read error. The chain carries TRBV2 and TRBJ2-5, with D possibly being TRBD1 (5 bases). Matching the DNA end better, TRBJ2-7 makes the J call doubtful. Germline assignment: CDR1 SNHLY and CDR2 FYNNEI. The CDR3 has 14 amino acids. This chain's CDR3 is CASSEAPRGGEQYL. Written as DNA, the CDR3 is TGTGCCAGCAGTGAAGCGCCTAGGGGTGGCGAGCAGTACTTA.

This clonotype has just a few counts. V gene TRBV28 combines with J gene TRBJ2-1; 11 bases fit TRBD1. The V gene's germline CDR1 is MDHEN and CDR2 SYDVKM. This CDR3 region has 15 residues. Germline trimming cut 4 bases from V and 8 bases from J; bases unmatched to any gene: 7. The CDR3 DNA follows: TGTGCCAGCAGTTACCCGGGGACAGGGGGTGATGAGCAGTTCTTC. It encodes CASSYPGTGGDEQFF.

This clonotype showed up just a few times. The CDR3 sequence is CSASSGRSSYNEQFF. In DNA, the CDR3 is TGCAGTGCGAGTTCCGGCAGGAGCTCCTACAATGAGCAGTTCTTC. The V call is TRBV20-1, the J call TRBJ2-1; unclear D gene. The CDR3 is made up of 15 amino acids. V shed 6 bases and J shed 0 bases, with 15 bases lying between them. CDR1 is DFQATT, CDR2 SNEGSKA, per germline (reference sequence).

This clonotype occurred many times. The V call is TRBV29-1, the J call TRBJ2-7, with D perhaps matching TRBD1 (5 bases). Trimming pared 0 bases from V and 4 bases from J, leaving 7 bases between. The germline V gene encodes CDR1 SQVTM and CDR2 ANQGSEA. The CDR3 has 12 amino acids. CDR3 amino acids: CSVEDRQYEQYF. The CDR3 nucleotides are TGCAGCGTTGAAGATCGACAGTACGAGCAGTACTTC.

This chain joins TRBV5-1 and TRBJ2-1, with D perhaps TRBD1 (5 bases). The CDR3 is made up of 14 amino acids. Trimming stripped 6 bases from V and 9 bases from J, with 19 bases between. Looked up from germline, CDR1 is SGHRS and CDR2 is YFSETQ. CDR3: CASNQDPPQGEQFF. The CDR3 nucleotides read TGCGCCAGCAATCAGGACCCCCCTCAGGGTGAGCAGTTCTTC.

The sample holds a few counts of this clonotype. The V call is TRBV29-1, the J call TRBJ2-5; possibly TRBD1 for D (5 bases). This CDR3 region has 12 residues. V lost 5 bases to trimming and J lost 2 bases, with 9 bases between them. In germline, CDR1 is SQVTM, CDR2 ANQGSEA. The CDR3 region has the DNA TGCAGCGTTCCCGACAGACAAGAGACCCAGTACTTC. Translating gives CSVPDRQETQYF.

This clonotype was recorded a few times. V usage is TRBV7-2 and J usage is TRBJ2-1, with 15 bases matching TRBD2. This CDR3 region has 19 residues. CDR1 is SGHTA, CDR2 FQGNSA, per germline. V was clipped by 5 bases and J by 10 bases; unmatched bases: 18. The CDR3 protein is CASSHQGLAGGFSLLEQFF. CDR3 coding DNA: TGTGCCAGCAGCCACCAGGGACTAGCGGGGGGCTTTTCGTTGTTGGAGCAGTTCTTC.

This chain uses TRBV6-5 with TRBJ1-1; D gene ambiguous. This CDR3 comprises 12 residues. V lost 5 bases, J lost 7 bases, and 11 bases lay in between. In germline, CDR1 is MNHEY, CDR2 SVGAGI. The CDR3 region has the DNA TGTGCCAGCAGTCGAATAGGGATTGAAGCTTTCTTT. Translating it yields CASSRIGIEAFF.

The J gene is TRBJ2-7, the V gene TRBV6-2 or TRBV6-3; the match to TRBD2 covers 7 bases. CDR3 size: 14 residues. The germline gives CDR1 MNHEY, CDR2 SVGEGT. Germline trimming cut 2 bases from V and 3 bases from J; bases unmatched to any gene: 4. In DNA, the CDR3 is TGTGCCAGCAGTTACCGGGGGGTGTACTACGAGCAGTACTTC. Its translation: CASSYRGVYYEQYF.

This clonotype was seen a handful of times. This chain connects TRBV11-1 to TRBJ2-1; D gene uncertain. CDR3 length: 16 amino acids. CDR1 and CDR2 (germline): SGHAT, FQDESV (reference sequence). V was shortened by 5 bases and J by 0 bases, with 14 bases between the two germline ends. CDR3 DNA: TGTGCCAGCAGCCTTCGACTGATTAGCTCCTACAATGAGCAGTTCTTC. This encodes CASSLRLISSYNEQFF.

This clonotype was counted only a few times. The V gene is TRBV6-5, the J gene TRBJ2-7; 11 nucleotides match TRBD2. There are 16 residues in the CDR3. CDR1 is MNHEY and CDR2 is SVGAGI in the germline V gene. With V trimmed by 4 bases and J by 5 bases, 10 bases remained unmatched. The CDR3 spells CASSLLAGGLTHEQYF. CDR3 nucleotides: TGTGCCAGCAGTTTATTAGCGGGGGGGCTTACCCACGAGCAGTACTTC.

The gene calls are TRBV20-1 and TRBJ2-7; a possible D gene is TRBD1 (6 bases). CDR1 is DFQATT and CDR2 is SNEGSKA in the germline V gene (reference sequence). The CDR3 contains 14 residues. Between the trimmed V and J ends, which lost 0 bases and 4 bases, there was a span of 13 bases. CDR3 loop: CSARDLSQGYEQYF. The DNA of the CDR3 is TGCAGTGCTAGAGATCTTTCCCAGGGGTACGAGCAGTACTTC.

The chain recombines TRBV7-8 with TRBJ2-1, with TRBD2 matching 10 bases. The CDR3 runs 19 residues. Germline V lookup: CDR1 SGHVS, CDR2 FQNEAQ. V lost 1 base to trimming and J lost 5 bases; unmatched junction nucleotides: 14. The CDR3 spells CASSLERSGGPWTHNEQFF. The CDR3 nucleotides are TGTGCCAGCAGCTTAGAGCGTAGCGGGGGGCCCTGGACGCACAATGAGCAGTTCTTC.

The chain joins TRBV9 to TRBJ2-3, with TRBD2 as a possible D gene (6 bases). With 2 bases removed from V and 5 bases from J, the gap between germline ends came to 15 bases. CDR1 SGDLS and CDR2 YYNGEE come from the germline V gene. The CDR3 spans 15 residues. DNA for the CDR3: TGTGCCAGCAGCGTGGGGGGTGGTCAAAAAGATACGCAGTATTTT. This gives the protein CASSVGGGQKDTQYF.

The rearrangement joins TRBV6-1 to TRBJ2-5, with TRBD1 matching over 8 bases. V gave up 7 bases and J gave up 4 bases; unmatched junction bases: 5. The CDR3 runs 13 residues. Germline V gene data show CDR1 as MNHNS and CDR2 as SASEGT. The CDR3 spells CASNEQGVETQYF. The CDR3 region has the DNA TGTGCCAGCAACGAACAGGGGGTAGAGACCCAGTACTTC.

This chain links TRBV18 with TRBJ2-7; 12 bases line up with TRBD1. This CDR3 has 18 amino acids. Germline CDR1 KGHSH, CDR2 LQKENI. V was clipped by 0 bases and J by 7 bases; unmatched bases: 13. The CDR3 bases are TGTGCCAGCTCACCACCGGGACAGGGGGCAAACGTTTACAATGAGCAGTACTTC. This codes for CASSPPGQGANVYNEQYF.

This clonotype has a handful of counts. The chain has TRBV20-1 and TRBJ2-7; D is possibly TRBD1 (6 bases). This CDR3 comprises 13 residues. Trimming cost V 1 base and J 2 bases, with 9 bases left between them. Germline CDR1 and CDR2: DFQATT and SNEGSKA (reference sequence). The CDR3 is CSARVRGTYEQYF. The CDR3 DNA follows: TGCAGTGCTAGAGTTAGGGGGACCTACGAGCAGTACTTC.